Detailed here is one TCR beta chain. This entry belongs to a study of HIV-infected patients and healthy controls. cDNA was made from 400 to 500 ng RNA using alpha and beta constant primers. Using multiplexing indices, alpha and beta chain libraries were generated apart by chain-specific third strand synthesis. A 12-nucleotide barcode per molecule came from two concatenated random hexamers added pre-amplification. TCRdb called the 5' RACE reads again in MiXCR, with one record for every CDR3 protein. Of approximately 10,000 distinct CDR3 sequences in the sample, less than 10% were seen once. V was shortened by 3 bases and J by 1 base, with 13 bases between the two germline ends. The CDR3 totals 16 residues. Germline CDR1 and CDR2: LGHNT and FRNRAP. All unsorted peripheral T cells were captured because whole blood was used without fractionation.

The receptor was derived from an adult in good health. The chain couples TRBV12-5 to TRBJ1-5; no reliable D call. Sequencing used blood. The CDR3 coding sequence is TGTGCTAGTGGTTTTCGGGGTGGAGAAAGCAATCAGCCCCAGCATTTT. Amino acid sequence: CASGFRGGESNQPQHF.